Given below is one T cell receptor beta chain in context. Its antigen is as yet unknown. Using immunoSEQ multiplex PCR, the repertoire was profiled, and TCRdb retains in-frame clones only, with some absent. The sample lists over 90,000 clones, 80% to 90% occurring once. The data belong to a study of T cell responses to AZD1222 COVID-19 vaccine. Findings and caveats of the study: Spike-specific TCR depth and breadth grew after two AZD1222 doses. Reports indicate that nearly half of spike-specific TCRs are directed at unmutated variant regions. Every sample of the repertoires postdated the peak T cell response.

The germline V gene encodes CDR1 SGHDT and CDR2 YYEEEE. The CDR3 sequence is 14 residues long. Unmatched junction bases numbered 0, after V lost 0 bases and J lost 1 base. The gene calls are TRBV5-6 and TRBJ1-1; 7 positions match TRBD1. The material was peripheral blood, obtained on day 0 of AZD1222 vaccination. The clonotype originates from an adult in good health. DNA of the CDR3: TGTGCCAGCAGCTTGGGGACAGGGAACACTGAAGCTTTCTTT. It specifies CASSLGTGNTEAFF.